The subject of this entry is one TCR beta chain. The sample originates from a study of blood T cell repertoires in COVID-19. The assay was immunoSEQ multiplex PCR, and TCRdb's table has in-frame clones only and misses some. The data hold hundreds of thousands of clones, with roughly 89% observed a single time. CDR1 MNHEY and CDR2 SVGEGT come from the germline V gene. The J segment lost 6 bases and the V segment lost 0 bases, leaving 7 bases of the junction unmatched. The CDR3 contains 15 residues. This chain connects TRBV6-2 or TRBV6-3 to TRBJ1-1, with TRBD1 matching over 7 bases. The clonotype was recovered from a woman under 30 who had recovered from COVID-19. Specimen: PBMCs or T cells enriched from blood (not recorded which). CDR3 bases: TGTGCCAGCAGTTACTCAGGGGGCATCTGGGCTGAAGCTTTCTTT. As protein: CASSYSGGIWAEAFF.